These T cell receptor beta chains were read from a single sample in a study of response to subunit inactivated influenza vaccine. TCRdb used MiXCR to reprocess the RT-PCR reads, holding one entry per CDR3 protein. The table records around 750,000 distinct CDR3 sequences, 21% of them present only once. The sequenced sample was PBMCs from blood, obtained around 5 days after vaccination. These receptors originate from a man aged 50-59 years who received an inactivated influenza vaccine. The CDR3 runs from the conserved cysteine through the conserved F or W. D genes are given only for firm matches. Expanded clones are given a class, and other clones once, few, many or no size at all.

v_gene,d_gene,j_gene,len,abundance,CDR3nt,CDR3aa
TRBV6-2/TRBV6-3,.,TRBJ2-1,14,.,TGTGCCAGCAGTCGCAACTCCTATTACAATGAGCAGTTCTTC,CASSRNSYYNEQFF
TRBV6-5,.,TRBJ1-2,18,.,TGTGCCAGCAGTTACTCGATCGGCAGGGAGACCTCCTTCTATGGCTACACCTTC,CASSYSIGRETSFYGYTF
TRBV6-5,TRBD1,TRBJ1-6,14,many,TGTGCCAGCAGTCACGGACAGGATAATTCACCCCTCCACTTT,CASSHGQDNSPLHF
TRBV20-1,.,TRBJ2-7,13,.,TGCAGTGGTCGCCGGGACGGTGCAGGGGAGCAGTACTTC,CSGRRDGAGEQYF
TRBV7-2,TRBD2,TRBJ2-1,16,few,TGTGCCAGCAGCTTAGGGGGCGGGGGGATAGACAATGAGCAGTTCTTC,CASSLGGGGIDNEQFF
TRBV6-1,.,TRBJ2-7,14,.,TGTGCCAGCAGCGACCGGGACTCCCTAAACGAGCAGTACTTC,CASSDRDSLNEQYF
TRBV11-2,TRBD1,TRBJ2-7,18,.,TGTGCCAGCAGCTTCTCTCTCGAACCACAGGGGCGGAATTACGAGCAGTACTTC,CASSFSLEPQGRNYEQYF
TRBV29-1,TRBD1,TRBJ2-1,13,few,TGCAGTACCCGGGACAGGGGGTTGGTAGGGCAGTTCTTC,CSTRDRGLVGQFF
TRBV7-8,.,TRBJ2-7,14,many,TGTGCCAGCAGCCCTCGACGGAGCTCCTACGAGCAGTACTTC,CASSPRRSSYEQYF
TRBV11-3,.,TRBJ2-7,17,.,TGTGCCAGCAGGTCCGGCTTTGCACAGAAAGATCCCTACGAGCAGTACTTC,CASRSGFAQKDPYEQYF
TRBV7-2,TRBD2,TRBJ2-3,16,few,TGTGCCAGCAGCTTAGTAACTAGCGGTCTTACAGATACGCAGTATTTT,CASSLVTSGLTDTQYF
TRBV6-6,.,TRBJ1-1,13,few,TGTGCCAGCACCAACTGGGCTACGGCTGAAGCTTTCTTT,CASTNWATAEAFF
TRBV14,.,TRBJ2-3,15,.,TGTGCCAGCAGCCAAGTACATGTTGGCACAGATACGCAGTATTTT,CASSQVHVGTDTQYF
TRBV4-3,TRBD2,TRBJ2-1,19,few,TGCGCCAGCAGCCGAAGAGCAGCGGGGGGGGCGGACTCCTACAATGAGCAGTTCTTC,CASSRRAAGGADSYNEQFF
TRBV10-3,TRBD1,TRBJ2-1,13,many,TGTGCCATCAGTGCCAGGGGGCCCAATGAGCAGTTCTTC,CAISARGPNEQFF
TRBV12-3/TRBV12-4,.,TRBJ2-2,14,few,TGTGCCAGCAGTGCCGGGTCTACGGCCGGGGAGCTGTTTTTT,CASSAGSTAGELFF
TRBV20-1,TRBD2,TRBJ2-5,13,few,TGCAGTTCAAAGACTAGCGGAAAAGAGACCCAGTACTTC,CSSKTSGKETQYF
TRBV10-3,TRBD2,TRBJ2-1,18,.,TGTGCCATCAGTGAAGTGACGGATAGCGGGAGGGCCGGGAATGAGCAGTTCTTC,CAISEVTDSGRAGNEQFF
TRBV10-3,.,TRBJ2-7,14,few,TGTGCCATCAGTGAGCCGCGGATGGATTACGAGCAGTACTTC,CAISEPRMDYEQYF
TRBV4-1,.,TRBJ2-5,15,.,TGCGCCAGCAGCCAAGCCAAGGGAAGCGAGGAGACCCAGTACTTC,CASSQAKGSEETQYF
TRBV5-5,.,TRBJ1-1,13,few,TGTGCCAGCAGCTTGTTGGGGATGGGACGGGTTTTCTTT,CASSLLGMGRVFF
TRBV3-1,.,TRBJ1-1,13,.,TGTGCCAGCAGCCAACAGGGTAGGGCTGAAGCTTTCTTT,CASSQQGRAEAFF
TRBV11-2,.,TRBJ2-1,15,.,TGTGCCAGCAGCGACCACCTCGAGGGGCTTCCTGAGCAGTTCTTC,CASSDHLEGLPEQFF
TRBV27,.,TRBJ2-7,13,.,TGTGCCAGCAGTTTATCATCCCCCTACGAGCAGTACTTC,CASSLSSPYEQYF
TRBV20-1,.,TRBJ1-1,13,.,TGCAGTGCTATAACAGGGATGAACACTGAAGCTTTCTTT,CSAITGMNTEAFF
TRBV10-3,TRBD1,TRBJ1-6,13,.,TGTGCCACCCGGGACAGGGTTAATTCACCCCTCCACTTT,CATRDRVNSPLHF
TRBV11-2,.,TRBJ2-5,15,few,TGTGCCAGCAGCGTTGACCTAGCTGTAAAAGAGACCCAGTACTTC,CASSVDLAVKETQYF
TRBV20-1,.,TRBJ1-1,13,.,TGCAGCAACCCAATGGGATCGAACACTGAAGCTTTCTTT,CSNPMGSNTEAFF
TRBV29-1,.,TRBJ2-3,13,few,TGCAGCGTTGACAGGAGTGGGAGAGATACGCAGTATTTT,CSVDRSGRDTQYF
TRBV4-2,.,TRBJ1-2,12,.,TGTGCCAGCAGCCGTGATGCGCATGGCTACACCTTC,CASSRDAHGYTF
TRBV7-2,.,TRBJ2-7,12,.,TGTGCCAGCAGCACCGGACCCTACGAGCAGTACTTC,CASSTGPYEQYF
TRBV5-4,TRBD2,TRBJ2-5,15,many,TGTGCCAGCAGCTTAGATAGCGGGGGGGCCGAGACCCAGTACTTC,CASSLDSGGAETQYF
TRBV4-1,.,TRBJ2-7,15,.,TGCGCCAGCAGCCAAGGACTCCCGAGCTCCTACGAGCAGTACTTC,CASSQGLPSSYEQYF
TRBV20-1,.,TRBJ2-7,14,.,TGCAGTGCCGGCCCCTACATAAGCTCCTACGAGCAGTACTTC,CSAGPYISSYEQYF
TRBV9,.,TRBJ2-3,13,.,TGTGCCAGCAGCGATACGGGGCGGGATACGCAGTATTTT,CASSDTGRDTQYF
TRBV28,TRBD2,TRBJ2-7,16,.,TGTGCCAGCAGTTTAGAGATCGCTAGCGGGGGCTACGAGCAGTACTTC,CASSLEIASGGYEQYF
TRBV5-1,.,TRBJ2-7,14,few,TGCGCCAGCAGCGCCATAGGGGTTTTCCACGAGCAGTACTTC,CASSAIGVFHEQYF
TRBV20-1,TRBD1,TRBJ2-1,14,.,TGCAGTGCTTTACAGGGGGGATCCTACAATGAGCAGTTCTTC,CSALQGGSYNEQFF
TRBV5-5,.,TRBJ2-3,15,few,TGTGCCACCAGCCTCCTAGCCCAGACAGTCGATACGCAGTATTTT,CATSLLAQTVDTQYF
TRBV29-1,TRBD1,TRBJ2-1,14,.,TGCAGCGTTGAAACCGGGACAGGGTCACTTGAGCAGTTCTTC,CSVETGTGSLEQFF
TRBV12-3/TRBV12-4,.,TRBJ1-4,14,.,TGTGCCAGCGGGACACCTGCAACTAATGAAAAACTGTTTTTT,CASGTPATNEKLFF
TRBV6-5,.,TRBJ1-5,16,.,TGTGCCAGCAGTTACTCATCAGGGTTTAGCAATCAGCCCCAGCATTTT,CASSYSSGFSNQPQHF
TRBV5-1,.,TRBJ1-1,17,once,TGCGCCAGCAGCTTGGAGTTTGCAGGGGCGCGTAACACTGAAGCTTTCTTT,CASSLEFAGARNTEAFF
TRBV29-1,.,TRBJ1-1,12,few,TGCAGCGTCCAGACAGGGAACACTGAAGCTTTCTTT,CSVQTGNTEAFF
TRBV5-6,TRBD1,TRBJ1-2,15,.,TGTGCCAGCAGCTTGGGACAGGGGGTCTTCTATGGCTACACCTTC,CASSLGQGVFYGYTF
TRBV6-5,.,TRBJ2-2,12,.,TGTGCCAGGAGGGGGATTGGCGGTGAGCTGTTTTTT,CARRGIGGELFF
TRBV28,.,TRBJ2-3,14,.,TGTGCCAGCATCCCTTTAGTGGGCCCAGATACGCAGTATTTT,CASIPLVGPDTQYF
TRBV7-2,.,TRBJ2-5,18,many,TGTGCCAGCAGCTTAGCGGGGGGGCCCAGCAGACAGGTAGAGACCCAGTACTTC,CASSLAGGPSRQVETQYF
TRBV7-9,.,TRBJ1-1,11,.,TGTGCCAGCAGCCTAATGAGTGAGGCTTTCTTT,CASSLMSEAFF
TRBV7-2,.,TRBJ2-1,16,few,TGTGCCAGCAGCTTAGAAATCCGTAGCTCCTACAATGAGCAGTTCTTC,CASSLEIRSSYNEQFF
TRBV3-1,.,TRBJ2-7,14,.,TGTGCCAGCAGCCAGGCGGGGGCCACCTACGAGCAGTACTTC,CASSQAGATYEQYF
TRBV6-2/TRBV6-3,.,TRBJ1-1,15,.,TGTGCCAGCAGTTACGGAGGCTGGAGGGGCACTGAAGCTTTCTTT,CASSYGGWRGTEAFF
TRBV20-1,.,TRBJ2-2,17,many,TGCAGTGCTAGAGCCTGGGCCTACGGGGAGGACCTGGGGGAGCTGTTTTTT,CSARAWAYGEDLGELFF
TRBV11-2,.,TRBJ2-7,21,few,TGTGCCAGCAGCTTAGTATATTCGGTAGCGCCTGGGGAAAGGGGTTCCTACGAGCAGTACTTC,CASSLVYSVAPGERGSYEQYF
TRBV5-1,.,TRBJ1-3,14,few,TGCGCCAGCAGTGAGGGGACCTCTGGAAACACCATATATTTT,CASSEGTSGNTIYF
TRBV20-1,TRBD2,TRBJ2-1,14,many,TGCAGTGCTGACCTCGCAGCGGGAGCCAATGAGCAGTTCTTC,CSADLAAGANEQFF